This T cell receptor beta chain emerged from a study of response to subunit inactivated influenza vaccine. Study-level results: Authors suggested that a seasonal influenza vaccination recruits few new T cells each time.

V lost 8 bases, J lost 0 bases, and 6 bases stayed unmatched. This CDR3 comprises 15 residues. Germline assignment: CDR1 SEHNR and CDR2 FQNEAQ (reference sequence). TCRdb passed the RT-PCR reads through MiXCR, listing each CDR3 protein once. This table holds 300,000 to 350,000 distinct CDR3 sequences, over 20% found once. Remarks on this clonotype: As yet, its antigen is unknown.

The sequenced sample was PBMCs from blood, obtained less than 22 months after vaccination. The V and J genes are TRBV7-9 and TRBJ2-2, with 7 positions matching TRBD2. The TCR originated in a man between 50 and 69 years old who received an inactivated influenza vaccine. The CDR3 here is CASGKRGSNTGELFF. CDR3 DNA: TGTGCCAGCGGCAAGCGGGGATCGAACACCGGGGAGCTGTTTTTT.